This TCR beta chain was retrieved from a study of blood T cell repertoires in COVID-19. Study details: COVID-19 samples, acute and convalescent, were from the United States, Italy and Spain.

The protocol was immunoSEQ multiplex PCR, while the TCRdb copy is restricted to in-frame clones and leaves out a portion. Of roughly 300,000 clones in the sample, over 75% were seen once. The specimen sequenced was peripheral blood. The clonotype originates from a woman aged 50 to 60 who had recovered from COVID-19.

CDR3 nucleotides: TGTGCCAGCAGTCGACCCTCTATGCGGGAGCAGTACTTC. It yields the protein CASSRPSMREQYF. The chain couples TRBV28 to TRBJ2-7; D is undetermined. Trimming left V 5 bases short and J 7 bases short, with 15 bases between. The germline V gene encodes CDR1 MDHEN and CDR2 SYDVKM. The CDR3 has 13 residues.